A selection of T cell receptor beta chains follows, all from one sample in a study of a mutant IDH1 vaccine in newly diagnosed glioma. These TCRs' antigens remain unknown. Sequenced by immunoSEQ multiplex PCR; TCRdb stores in-frame clones only, minus some. Of over 80,000 clones detected, about 81% appear once; the ten largest clones hold more than 4.5%. Specimen: PBMCs, collected from a glioma patient whose treatment included an IDH1 peptide vaccine. The receptors originated from a man in his forties with glioma. Both conserved end residues are part of each CDR3. Each record gives: clone size, V gene, J gene, D gene, CDR3 protein, CDR3 DNA. A D gene is named only where the DNA matches it firmly. A clone size is listed for some rows: how often the clone was seen (once, few, many), or a class if it is expanded.

>few|TRBV27|TRBJ1-1|TRBD1
CASSQKRTGGNTEAFF
TGTGCCAGCAGTCAGAAGAGAACAGGGGGGAACACTGAAGCTTTCTTT
>NA|TRBV7-8|TRBJ2-7|TRBD1
CASSLGTGYHEQYF
TGTGCCAGCAGCTTAGGGACAGGGTACCACGAGCAGTACTTC
>NA|TRBV7-2|TRBJ2-7|TRBD2
CASSLNPGLTTYEQYF
TGTGCCAGCAGCTTAAACCCGGGACTAACAACCTACGAGCAGTACTTC
>NA|TRBV4-3|TRBJ2-3|NA
CASSQGAGTLTDTQYF
TGCGCCAGCAGCCAGGGGGCCGGGACCCTCACAGATACGCAGTATTTT
>NA|TRBV4-3|TRBJ2-1|NA
CASSQDTGSYNEQFF
TGCGCCAGCAGCCAAGATACAGGGTCCTACAATGAGCAGTTCTTC
>NA|TRBV12-5|TRBJ1-2|TRBD1
CASGLETAGTDYGYTF
TGTGCTAGTGGTTTGGAGACCGCCGGGACAGACTATGGCTACACCTTC
>NA|TRBV6-5|TRBJ2-7|NA
CATVGGTYEQYF
TGTGCCACCGTGGGGGGCACCTACGAGCAGTACTTC
>medium-sized|TRBV4-3|TRBJ2-4|NA
CASSQVGGFAGSRSDKNIQYF
TGCGCCAGCAGCCAAGTTGGGGGTTTCGCGGGTTCTAGGTCGGACAAAAACATTCAGTACTTC
>NA|TRBV27|TRBJ2-7|TRBD1
CASSLGTGARNEQYF
TGTGCCAGCAGTTTAGGGACAGGGGCGAGGAACGAGCAGTACTTC
>NA|TRBV27|TRBJ1-2|TRBD1
CASSFAGQGSYGYTF
TGTGCCAGCAGTTTCGCCGGACAGGGGAGCTATGGCTACACCTTC
>NA|TRBV7-2|TRBJ2-5|TRBD2
CASSLNSGGARETQYF
TGTGCCAGCAGCTTGAATAGCGGGGGGGCCAGGGAGACCCAGTACTTC
>NA|TRBV2|TRBJ2-7|NA
CASSRDTRYEQYF
TGTGCCAGCAGTCGGGACACGCGGTACGAGCAGTACTTC
>NA|TRBV7-2|TRBJ2-3|TRBD1
CASRPWTGGTDTQYF
TGTGCCAGCAGACCCTGGACAGGGGGAACAGATACGCAGTATTTT
>once|TRBV28|TRBJ2-2|NA
CASRTPQGGTGELFF
TGTGCCAGCAGAACACCGCAGGGCGGCACCGGGGAGCTGTTTTTT
>NA|TRBV7-2|TRBJ2-2|TRBD2
CASSLALAGTGELFF
TGTGCCAGCAGCTTAGCCCTAGCGGGCACCGGGGAGCTGTTTTTT
>NA|TRBV28|TRBJ2-2|NA
CASRRSWGGTGELFF
TGTGCCAGCCGGAGGTCGTGGGGCGGCACCGGGGAGCTGTTTTTT
>NA|TRBV29-1|TRBJ1-6|TRBD1
CSVLLADRDNSPLHF
TGCAGCGTTCTCCTCGCCGACAGGGATAATTCACCCCTCCACTTT
>NA|TRBV6-5|TRBJ1-5|NA
CASSYSMAGNQPQHF
TGTGCCAGCAGTTACTCGATGGCAGGTAATCAGCCCCAGCATTTT
>NA|TRBV7-2|TRBJ2-5|NA
CASSLSLRVVPETQYF
TGTGCCAGCAGCTTATCTCTCCGGGTCGTTCCAGAGACCCAGTACTTC
>NA|TRBV10-1|TRBJ2-5|TRBD2
CASSEVLGASGETQYF
TGCGCCAGCAGTGAGGTTCTCGGGGCTAGCGGTGAGACCCAGTACTTC
>NA|TRBV19|TRBJ2-6|TRBD2
CASSRALLAGLITGANVLTF
TGTGCCAGTAGTAGGGCCTTACTAGCGGGGCTAATCACTGGGGCCAACGTCCTGACTTTC
>NA|TRBV6-1|TRBJ2-3|NA
CASSEFLAPSTDTQYF
TGTGCCAGCAGTGAATTTTTAGCGCCTAGCACAGATACGCAGTATTTT
>NA|TRBV28|TRBJ1-1|NA
CASSLWGENTEAFF
TGTGCCAGCAGTTTATGGGGCGAGAACACTGAAGCTTTCTTT
>NA|TRBV30|TRBJ2-7|NA
CAWMSGYEQYF
TGTGCCTGGATGTCGGGCTACGAGCAGTACTTC
>few|TRBV6-1|TRBJ1-5|TRBD1
CASWETGGSQPQHF
TGTGCCAGCTGGGAGACAGGGGGAAGTCAGCCCCAGCATTTT
>NA|TRBV6-5|TRBJ2-7|NA
CASSYIVFPYEQYF
TGTGCCAGCAGTTACATAGTTTTTCCCTACGAGCAGTACTTC
>NA|TRBV9|TRBJ1-5|NA
CASSATGEFNPQHF
TGTGCCAGCAGCGCAACCGGGGAGTTTAATCCCCAGCATTTT
>NA|TRBV6-5|TRBJ2-2|NA
CASRRRGSGELFF
TGTGCCAGCAGGCGGAGGGGGAGCGGGGAGCTGTTTTTT
>NA|TRBV30|TRBJ1-2|TRBD1
CAWSVSQGASGYTF
TGTGCCTGGAGTGTTAGTCAGGGGGCAAGTGGCTACACCTTC
>once|TRBV19|TRBJ1-1|NA
CASSGGEAFF
TGTGCCAGTAGTGGAGGCGAAGCTTTCTTT
>NA|TRBV11-2|TRBJ2-7|TRBD1
CASTLGVWTGAPEQYF
TGTGCCAGCACCCTTGGAGTCTGGACAGGCGCCCCCGAGCAGTACTTC
>few|TRBV27|TRBJ2-1|NA
CASSHGLASYNEQFF
TGTGCCAGCAGTCACGGGCTGGCCTCCTACAATGAGCAGTTCTTC
>NA|TRBV6-5|TRBJ2-4|NA
CASSYSLAKNIQYF
TGTGCCAGCAGTTACTCCCTAGCCAAAAACATTCAGTACTTC
>NA|TRBV5-1|TRBJ1-2|NA
CASSYDIANYGYTF
TGCGCCAGCAGCTACGACATAGCTAACTATGGCTACACCTTC
>NA|TRBV11-2|TRBJ1-3|TRBD1
CASSLLTGNSGNTIYF
TGTGCCAGCAGCCTCTTGACAGGGAACTCTGGAAACACCATATATTTT
>NA|TRBV19|TRBJ2-7|TRBD1
CASSIYGTGGYEQYF
TGTGCCAGTAGTATTTATGGGACAGGAGGCTACGAGCAGTACTTC
>NA|TRBV7-9|TRBJ1-6|NA
CASSPFGTESSPLHF
TGTGCCAGCAGTCCCTTCGGTACAGAGAGTTCACCCCTCCACTTT
>NA|TRBV19|TRBJ1-2|NA
CASSIDRQGVNYGYTF
TGTGCCAGTAGTATAGATCGGCAGGGCGTTAACTATGGCTACACCTTC
>NA|TRBV18|TRBJ2-7|TRBD2
CASSFSGSRGYEQYF
TGTGCCAGCTCCTTCAGCGGGAGTAGGGGGTACGAGCAGTACTTC
>NA|TRBV13|TRBJ2-7|TRBD1
CASSGTAYEQYF
TGTGCCAGCAGTGGGACAGCCTACGAGCAGTACTTC
>NA|TRBV11-1|TRBJ2-7|TRBD2
CASTSELAAASPYEQYF
TGTGCCAGCACCTCTGAACTAGCGGCTGCTTCCCCCTACGAGCAGTACTTC
>NA|TRBV7-2|TRBJ2-4|NA
CASSLWEAKNIQYF
TGTGCCAGCAGCTTATGGGAGGCCAAAAACATTCAGTACTTC
>once|TRBV18|TRBJ1-1|NA
CASSPQPTKNTEAFF
TGTGCCAGCTCACCACAACCCACAAAGAACACTGAAGCTTTCTTT
>NA|TRBV4-1|TRBJ2-5|TRBD1
CASSQDREGAGVEETQYF
TGCGCCAGCAGCCAAGACCGAGAGGGGGCAGGGGTAGAGGAGACCCAGTACTTC
>NA|TRBV9|TRBJ2-1|TRBD2
CASSVGLAGAYNEQFF
TGTGCCAGCAGCGTAGGACTAGCGGGGGCCTACAATGAGCAGTTCTTC
>NA|TRBV7-9|TRBJ2-1|NA
CASSLPLGNYNEQFF
TGTGCCAGCAGCTTGCCTCTAGGGAACTACAATGAGCAGTTCTTC
>NA|TRBV25-1|TRBJ2-1|TRBD2
CASSPGGIRYNEQFF
TGTGCCAGCAGTCCGGGGGGGATCCGCTACAATGAGCAGTTCTTC